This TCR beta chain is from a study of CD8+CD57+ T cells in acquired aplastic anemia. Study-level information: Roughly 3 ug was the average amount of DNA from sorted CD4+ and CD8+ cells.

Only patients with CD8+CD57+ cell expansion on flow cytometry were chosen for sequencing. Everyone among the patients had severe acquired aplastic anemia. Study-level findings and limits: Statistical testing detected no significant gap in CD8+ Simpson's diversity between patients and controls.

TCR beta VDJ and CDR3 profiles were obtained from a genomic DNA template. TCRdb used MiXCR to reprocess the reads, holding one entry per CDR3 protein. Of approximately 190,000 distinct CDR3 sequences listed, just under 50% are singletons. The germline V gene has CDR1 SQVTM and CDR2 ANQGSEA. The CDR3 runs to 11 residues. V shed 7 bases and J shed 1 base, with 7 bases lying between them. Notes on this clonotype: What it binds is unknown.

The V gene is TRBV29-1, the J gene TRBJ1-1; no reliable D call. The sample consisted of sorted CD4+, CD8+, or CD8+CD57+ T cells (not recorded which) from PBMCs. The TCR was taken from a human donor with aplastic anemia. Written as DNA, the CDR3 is TGCAGCGGAAGACAGAACACTGAAGCTTTCTTT. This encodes CSGRQNTEAFF. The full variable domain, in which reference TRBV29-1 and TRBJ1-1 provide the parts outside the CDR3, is SAVISQKPSRDICQRGTSLTIQCQVDSQVTMMFWYRQQPGQSLTLIATANQGSEATYESGFVIDKFPISRPNLTFSTLTVSNMSPEDSSIYLCSGRQNTEAFFGQGTRLTVV.